This T cell receptor (beta chain) was recorded in a study of blood T cell repertoires in COVID-19. Study-level information: Acute and convalescent COVID-19 samples came from the United States, Italy and Spain.

Per germline, CDR1 SGHNT and CDR2 YYREEE (reference sequence). The CDR3 extends over 17 amino acids. V lost 2 bases and J lost 3; bases outside the gene matches: 14. Libraries were prepared by immunoSEQ multiplex PCR; TCRdb keeps only in-frame clonotypes and omits some of them. The data hold around 260,000 clones, with 85% to 90% observed a single time. This TCR derives from a man aged 18-30 years with active or convalescent COVID-19. The material sequenced was peripheral blood. The V gene is TRBV5-4, the J gene TRBJ2-7; 7 nucleotides agree with TRBD1. The CDR3 nucleotides read TGTGCCAGCAGCTTTGGTCTCTGGCAGGGGGAAATCTACGAGCAGTACTTC. It encodes CASSFGLWQGEIYEQYF.